The entry below gives a single TCR beta chain sequence along with its context. The antigen is unknown. The germline V gene encodes CDR1 MNHEY and CDR2 SVGAGI. The CDR3 is made up of 15 amino acids. V lost 7 bases, J lost 6 bases, and 19 bases lay in between. The data are from a study of T cell responses to AZD1222 COVID-19 vaccine. Study summary: Analyses pooled second doses at about 4 or about 12 weeks. General observations from the study: None of the repertoires were sampled until the peak T cell response had passed. Seropositive AZD1222 recipients at baseline numbered only 6 or 7. The reported proportion of spike-specific TCRs targeting unmutated variant regions was nearly half.

Data came from immunoSEQ multiplex PCR; TCRdb stores just in-frame clones and leaves some out. Of tens of thousands of clones listed, around 91% are singletons. The sample was peripheral blood, taken on day 0 of AZD1222 vaccination. This chain uses TRBV6-5 with TRBJ2-1; D is ambiguous. The TCR originated in an adult in good health. CDR3 sequence: CASTLSLQVFNEQFF. CDR3 in DNA: TGTGCCAGCACATTATCGCTCCAAGTCTTCAATGAGCAGTTCTTC.